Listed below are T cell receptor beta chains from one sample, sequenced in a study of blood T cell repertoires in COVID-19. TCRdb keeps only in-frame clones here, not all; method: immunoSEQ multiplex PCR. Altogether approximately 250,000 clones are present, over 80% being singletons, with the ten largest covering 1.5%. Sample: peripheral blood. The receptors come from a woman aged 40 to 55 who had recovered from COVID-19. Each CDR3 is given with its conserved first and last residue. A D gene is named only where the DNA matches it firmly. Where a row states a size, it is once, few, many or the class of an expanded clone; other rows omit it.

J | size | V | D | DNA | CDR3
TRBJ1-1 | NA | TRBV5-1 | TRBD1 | TGCGCCAGCAATCGGACAGGAAATTTGAACACTGAAGCTTTCTTT | CASNRTGNLNTEAFF
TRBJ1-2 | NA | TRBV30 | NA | TGTGCCTGCAACGGGGAGTCTAACTATGGCTACACCTTC | CACNGESNYGYTF
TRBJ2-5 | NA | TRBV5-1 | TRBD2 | TGCGCCAGCAGCTTAACTAGCGGGGGGGCCCAAGAGACCCAGTACTTC | CASSLTSGGAQETQYF
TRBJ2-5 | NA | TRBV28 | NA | TGTGCCAGCAGCTCTCGCCTGGCAGGGGCAGAGACCCAGTACTTC | CASSSRLAGAETQYF
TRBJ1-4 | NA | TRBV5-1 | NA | TGCGCCAGCACCCCAGACTCAACTAATGAAAAACTGTTTTTT | CASTPDSTNEKLFF
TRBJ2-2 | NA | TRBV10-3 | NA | TGTGCCATCAGTGACCTAGCGTCGACGGAGCTGTTTTTT | CAISDLASTELFF
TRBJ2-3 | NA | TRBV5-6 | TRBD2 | TGTGCCAGCAGCTTCTCCGGGACTAGAAGCACAGATACGCAGTATTTT | CASSFSGTRSTDTQYF
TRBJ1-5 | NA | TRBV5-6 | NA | TGTGCCAGCAGCTTGGGGTCGGGGGATAGCAATCAGCCCCAGCATTTT | CASSLGSGDSNQPQHF
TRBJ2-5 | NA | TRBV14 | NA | TGTGCCAGCAGCCTTTGGGGGGGCGGAGAGACCCAGTACTTC | CASSLWGGGETQYF
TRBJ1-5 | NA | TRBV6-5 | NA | TGTGCCAGCAAGCCGGGCAGGGCGCAGAATCAGCCCCAGCATTTT | CASKPGRAQNQPQHF
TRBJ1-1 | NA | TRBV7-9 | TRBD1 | TGTGCCAGCAGCTTAGATGCAGGGGGATTGGCTGAAGCTTTCTTT | CASSLDAGGLAEAFF
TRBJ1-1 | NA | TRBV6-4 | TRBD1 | TGTGCCAGCAGTGACGGACAGGGGCACACTGAAGCTTTCTTT | CASSDGQGHTEAFF
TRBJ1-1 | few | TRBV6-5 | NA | TGTGCCAGCAGTTACGGGAGGGGAAGCACTGAAGCTTTCTTT | CASSYGRGSTEAFF
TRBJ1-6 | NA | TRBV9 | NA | TGTGCCAGCAGCGGGGAGGGACGATCACCCCTCCACTTT | CASSGEGRSPLHF
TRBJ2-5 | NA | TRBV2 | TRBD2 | TGTGCCAGCAACTCCCAGTTAGCGGGGGGGGAGACCCAGTACTTC | CASNSQLAGGETQYF
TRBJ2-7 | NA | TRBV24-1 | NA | TGTGCCACCAGTTCAGGACTCAACGAGCAGTACTTC | CATSSGLNEQYF
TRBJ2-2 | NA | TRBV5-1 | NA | TGCGCCAGCAGCTTGAGGCAGGGAAGTACCGGGGAGCTGTTTTTT | CASSLRQGSTGELFF
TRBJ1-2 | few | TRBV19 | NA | TGTGCCAGTAGTCCTCAGTTATCTAACTATGGCTACACCTTC | CASSPQLSNYGYTF
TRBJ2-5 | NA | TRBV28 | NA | TGTGCCAGCAGCCGCCAGACAGCCCCTATTGAGACCCAGTACTTC | CASSRQTAPIETQYF
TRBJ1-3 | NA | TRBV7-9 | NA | TGTGCCAGCAGCCTCACTATGCTCTCTGGAAACACCATATATTTT | CASSLTMLSGNTIYF
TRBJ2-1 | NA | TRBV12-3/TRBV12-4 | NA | TGTGCCAGCAGTTTAGGAGGGGGGGATGAGCAGTTCTTC | CASSLGGGDEQFF
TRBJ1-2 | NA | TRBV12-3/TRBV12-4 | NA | TGTGCCAGCAGTTTAGCCGTCTATGGCTACACCTTC | CASSLAVYGYTF
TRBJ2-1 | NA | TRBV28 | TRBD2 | TGTGCCAGCAGCCTTAGGACTCGAAGCGGGGTGCAGTTCTTC | CASSLRTRSGVQFF
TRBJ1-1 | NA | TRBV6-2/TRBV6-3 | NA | TGTGCCAGCAGTCAGGCGGGAGAAGCTTTCTTT | CASSQAGEAFF